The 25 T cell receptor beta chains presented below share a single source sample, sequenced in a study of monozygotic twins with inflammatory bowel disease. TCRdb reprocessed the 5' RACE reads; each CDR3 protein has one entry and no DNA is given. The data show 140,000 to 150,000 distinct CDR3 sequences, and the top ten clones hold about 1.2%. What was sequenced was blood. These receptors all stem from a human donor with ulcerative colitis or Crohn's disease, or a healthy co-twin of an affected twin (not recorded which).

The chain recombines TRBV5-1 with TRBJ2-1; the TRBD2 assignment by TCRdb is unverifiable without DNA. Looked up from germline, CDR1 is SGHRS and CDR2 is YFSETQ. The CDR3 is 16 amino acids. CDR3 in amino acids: CASSLPGLAFDNEQFF. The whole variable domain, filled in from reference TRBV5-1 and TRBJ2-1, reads KAGVTQTPRYLIKTRGQQVTLSCSPISGHRSVSWYQQTPGQGLQFLFEYFSETQRNKGNFPGRFSGRQFSNSRSEMNVSTLELGDSALYLCASSLPGLAFDNEQFFGPGTRLTVL.

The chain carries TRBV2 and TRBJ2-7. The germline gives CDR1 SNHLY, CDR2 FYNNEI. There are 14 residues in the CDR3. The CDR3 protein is CASTYDNRANEQYF.

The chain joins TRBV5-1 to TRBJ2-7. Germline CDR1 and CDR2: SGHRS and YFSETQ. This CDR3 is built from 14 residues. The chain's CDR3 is CASSLVRNAYEQYF.

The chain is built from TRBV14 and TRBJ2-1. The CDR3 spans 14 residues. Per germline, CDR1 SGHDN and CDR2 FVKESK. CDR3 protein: CASSQGSAHNEQFF.

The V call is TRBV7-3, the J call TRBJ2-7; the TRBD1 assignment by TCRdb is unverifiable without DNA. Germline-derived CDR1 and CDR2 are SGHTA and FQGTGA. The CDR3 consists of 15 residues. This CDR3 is CASSFGGLLRGEQYF.

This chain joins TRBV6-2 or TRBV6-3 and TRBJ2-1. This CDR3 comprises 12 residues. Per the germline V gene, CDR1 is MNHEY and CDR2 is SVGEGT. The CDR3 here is CASSRAYNEQFF.

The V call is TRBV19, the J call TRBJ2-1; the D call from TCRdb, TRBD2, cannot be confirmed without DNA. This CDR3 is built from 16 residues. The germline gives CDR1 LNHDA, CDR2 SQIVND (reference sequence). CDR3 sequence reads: CASSAGAGRTYNEQFF.

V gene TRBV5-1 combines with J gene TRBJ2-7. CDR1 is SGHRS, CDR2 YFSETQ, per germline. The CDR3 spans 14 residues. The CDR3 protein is CASSLDPSSYEQYF.

The CDR3 loop is CASSLLSTDTQYF. The rearrangement links TRBV27 to TRBJ2-3. The CDR3 length is 13 residues. The germline gives CDR1 MNHEY, CDR2 SMNVEV (reference sequence).

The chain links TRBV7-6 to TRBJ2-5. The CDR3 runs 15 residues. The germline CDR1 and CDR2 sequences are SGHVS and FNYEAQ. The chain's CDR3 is CASSLEGPPRETQYF.

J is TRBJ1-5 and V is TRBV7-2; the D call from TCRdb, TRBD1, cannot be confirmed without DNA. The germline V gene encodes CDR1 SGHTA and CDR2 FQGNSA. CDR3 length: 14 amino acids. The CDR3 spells CASSPDSSNQPQHF.

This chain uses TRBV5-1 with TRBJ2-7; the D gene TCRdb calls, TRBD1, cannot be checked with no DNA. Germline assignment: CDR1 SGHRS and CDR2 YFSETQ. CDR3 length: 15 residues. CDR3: CASSPEPGTVYEQYF.

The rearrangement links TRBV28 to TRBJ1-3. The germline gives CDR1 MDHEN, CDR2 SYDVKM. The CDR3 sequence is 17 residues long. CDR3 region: CVSRGSTFFYSGNTIYF.

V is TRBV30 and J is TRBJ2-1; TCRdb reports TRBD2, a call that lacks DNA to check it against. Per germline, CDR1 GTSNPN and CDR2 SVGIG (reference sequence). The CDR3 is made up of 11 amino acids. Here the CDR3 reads CAWGLVYEQFF.

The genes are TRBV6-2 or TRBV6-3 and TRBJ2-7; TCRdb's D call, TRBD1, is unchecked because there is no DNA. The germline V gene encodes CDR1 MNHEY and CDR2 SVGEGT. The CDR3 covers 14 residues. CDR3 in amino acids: CATRQGGSSYEQYF.

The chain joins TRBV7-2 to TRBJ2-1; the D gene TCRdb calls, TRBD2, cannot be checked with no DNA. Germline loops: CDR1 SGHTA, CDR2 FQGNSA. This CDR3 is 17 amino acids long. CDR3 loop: CASSIPLDLSSYNEQFF.

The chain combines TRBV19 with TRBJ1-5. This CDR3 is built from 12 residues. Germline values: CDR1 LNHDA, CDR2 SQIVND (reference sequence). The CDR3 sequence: CASSGPAQPQHF.

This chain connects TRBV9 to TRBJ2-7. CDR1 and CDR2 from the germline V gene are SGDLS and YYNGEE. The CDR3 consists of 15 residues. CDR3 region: CASSVVGSNSYEQYF.

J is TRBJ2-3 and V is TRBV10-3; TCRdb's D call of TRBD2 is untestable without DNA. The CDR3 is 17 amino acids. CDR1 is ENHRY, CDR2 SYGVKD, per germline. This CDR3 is CAISEKPSGRATDTQYF.

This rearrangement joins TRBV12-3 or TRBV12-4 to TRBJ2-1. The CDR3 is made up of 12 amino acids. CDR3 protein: CASSFDGNEQFF.

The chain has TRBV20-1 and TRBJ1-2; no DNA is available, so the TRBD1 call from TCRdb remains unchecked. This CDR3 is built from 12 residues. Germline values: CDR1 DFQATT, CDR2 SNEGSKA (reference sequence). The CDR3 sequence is CSARMTGYGYTF.

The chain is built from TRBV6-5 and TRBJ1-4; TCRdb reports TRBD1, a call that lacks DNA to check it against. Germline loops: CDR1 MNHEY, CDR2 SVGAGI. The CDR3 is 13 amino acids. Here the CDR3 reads CAISRGFGEKLFF.

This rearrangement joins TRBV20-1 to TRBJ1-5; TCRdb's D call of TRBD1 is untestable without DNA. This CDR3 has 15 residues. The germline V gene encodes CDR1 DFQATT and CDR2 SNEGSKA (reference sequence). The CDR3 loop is CSARGGAVLNQPQHF.

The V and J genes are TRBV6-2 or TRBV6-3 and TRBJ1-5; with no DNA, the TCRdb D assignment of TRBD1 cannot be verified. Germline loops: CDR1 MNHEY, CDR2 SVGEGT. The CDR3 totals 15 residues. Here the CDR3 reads CASREPGQGNQPQHF.

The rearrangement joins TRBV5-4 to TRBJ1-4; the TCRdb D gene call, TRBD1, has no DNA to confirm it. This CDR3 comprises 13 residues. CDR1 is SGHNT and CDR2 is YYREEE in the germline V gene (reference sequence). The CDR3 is CASSLTWGGKLFF.